The 8 T cell receptor beta chains below come from one sample, sequenced in a study of blood T cell repertoires in COVID-19 (dated by TCRdb to about 2020). The library was generated by the immunoSEQ multiplex PCR assay. TCRdb obtained this table from immuneACCESS and retained in-frame rearrangements with V and J assigned. These tables miss some clones; where compared with another copy, unresolved V genes account for less than half of the shortfall, and the remainder is unexplained. The sample has nearly 350,000 clones on record, about 90% of them singletons. More than 3% of the sample lies in the top ten. The specimen sequenced was peripheral blood. All receptors derive from a woman under 30 who had recovered from COVID-19.

In its sample, this clone was seen once. This chain links TRBV6-1 with TRBJ1-6; TRBD1 matches 9 bases. There are 16 residues in the CDR3. From germline, CDR1 is MNHNS and CDR2 SASEGT. Trimming cost V 2 bases and J 7 bases; bases outside gene matches: 6. The CDR3 DNA reads TGTGCCAGCAGTGAAAAGGGACAGGGTGGGAATTCACCCCTCCACTTT. This codes for CASSEKGQGGNSPLHF.

This clone was observed a single time. The chain carries TRBV29-1 and TRBJ2-5, with 11 bases aligning to TRBD2. The CDR3 is made up of 13 amino acids. The ends lost 6 bases at V and 3 bases at J; junction bases unmatched: 3. Germline loops: CDR1 SQVTM, CDR2 ANQGSEA. CDR3 amino acids: CSVGTSGEETQYF. CDR3 coding DNA: TGCAGCGTGGGGACTAGCGGAGAAGAGACCCAGTACTTC.

The rearrangement joins TRBV15 to TRBJ2-1, with TRBD1 as a possible D gene (6 bases). Trimming took 5 bases from V and 15 from J, leaving 17 bases between them. This CDR3 has 12 residues. CDR1 is LNHNV and CDR2 is YYDKDF in the germline V gene (reference sequence). This CDR3 reads CATSSNTGLTFF. The CDR3 DNA is TGTGCCACCAGCTCCAATACAGGGTTGACGTTCTTC. Full variable domain (outside the CDR3, taken from reference TRBV15 and TRBJ2-1): DAMVIQNPRYQVTQFGKPVTLSCSQTLNHNVMYWYQQKSSQAPKLLFHYYDKDFNNEADTPDNFQSRRPNTSFCFLDIRSPGLGDTAMYLCATSSNTGLTFFGPGTRLTVL.

This chain connects TRBV2 to TRBJ2-1; a possible D gene is TRBD2 (5 bases). Trimming removed 8 bases from V and 0 bases from J, with 17 bases in between. Germline V gene data show CDR1 as SNHLY and CDR2 as FYNNEI. The CDR3 has 16 residues. The CDR3 spells CASYGAGMGSYNEQFF. In DNA form, the CDR3 reads TGTGCCAGCTACGGCGCCGGGATGGGCTCCTACAATGAGCAGTTCTTC. Full variable domain (remainder filled in from reference TRBV2 and TRBJ2-1): EPEVTQTPSHQVTQMGQEVILRCVPISNHLYFYWYRQILGQKVEFLVSFYNNEISEKSEIFDDQFSVERPDGSNFTLKIRSTKLEDSAMYFCASYGAGMGSYNEQFFGPGTRLTVL.

For this clone: Other DNA sequences from this sample encode an identical CDR3 as well. This chain uses TRBV12-3 or TRBV12-4 with TRBJ1-3; maybe TRBD1 (5 bases). V gave up 2 bases and J gave up 5 bases, with 7 bases separating them. This CDR3 is 13 amino acids long. CDR3 in DNA: TGTGCCAGCAGTTTACCAGGGCGAAACACCATATATTTT. It codes for CASSLPGRNTIYF.

The V gene is TRBV10-3, the J gene TRBJ1-5; perhaps TRBD1 as D (5 bases). The V gene's germline CDR1 is ENHRY and CDR2 SYGVKD. The CDR3 is made up of 15 amino acids. The V gene lost 3 bases and the J gene lost 2 bases, with 11 bases spanning the gap. This CDR3 reads CAISETGGGNQPQHF. CDR3 coding DNA: TGTGCCATCAGTGAAACGGGGGGTGGCAATCAGCCCCAGCATTTT.

The genes are TRBV6-2 or TRBV6-3 and TRBJ2-1; D call uncertain. The CDR3 runs 13 residues. Trimming cost V 5 bases and J 2 bases, with 7 bases left between them. The germline CDR1 and CDR2 sequences are MNHEY and SVGEGT. Here the CDR3 reads CASSLDTYNEQFF. CDR3 DNA sequence: TGTGCCAGCAGTCTTGACACCTACAATGAGCAGTTCTTC.

The chain is built from TRBV5-6 and TRBJ2-6; 7 bases align to TRBD1. With V trimmed by 5 bases and J by 1 base, 9 bases remained unmatched. CDR3 length: 17 amino acids. Germline V lookup: CDR1 SGHDT, CDR2 YYEEEE. CDR3 loop: CASSKRTGASGANVLTF. The CDR3 DNA reads TGTGCCAGCAGTAAGCGGACAGGAGCTTCTGGGGCCAACGTCCTGACTTTC.